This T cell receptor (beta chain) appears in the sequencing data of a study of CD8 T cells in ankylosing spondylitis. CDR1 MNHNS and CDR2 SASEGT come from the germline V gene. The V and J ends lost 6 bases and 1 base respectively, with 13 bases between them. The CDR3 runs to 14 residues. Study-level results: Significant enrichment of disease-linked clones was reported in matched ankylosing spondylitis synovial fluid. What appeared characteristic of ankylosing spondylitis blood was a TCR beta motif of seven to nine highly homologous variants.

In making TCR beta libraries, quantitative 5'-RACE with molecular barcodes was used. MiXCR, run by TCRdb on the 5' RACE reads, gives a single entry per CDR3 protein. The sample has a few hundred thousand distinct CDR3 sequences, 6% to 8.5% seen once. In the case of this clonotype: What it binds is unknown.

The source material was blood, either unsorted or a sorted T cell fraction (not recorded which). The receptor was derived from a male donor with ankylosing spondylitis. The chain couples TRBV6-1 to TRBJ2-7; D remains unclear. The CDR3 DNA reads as TGTGCCAGCAGCCAGACGGTTAGTTCCTACGAGCAGTACTTC. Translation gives CASSQTVSSYEQYF.